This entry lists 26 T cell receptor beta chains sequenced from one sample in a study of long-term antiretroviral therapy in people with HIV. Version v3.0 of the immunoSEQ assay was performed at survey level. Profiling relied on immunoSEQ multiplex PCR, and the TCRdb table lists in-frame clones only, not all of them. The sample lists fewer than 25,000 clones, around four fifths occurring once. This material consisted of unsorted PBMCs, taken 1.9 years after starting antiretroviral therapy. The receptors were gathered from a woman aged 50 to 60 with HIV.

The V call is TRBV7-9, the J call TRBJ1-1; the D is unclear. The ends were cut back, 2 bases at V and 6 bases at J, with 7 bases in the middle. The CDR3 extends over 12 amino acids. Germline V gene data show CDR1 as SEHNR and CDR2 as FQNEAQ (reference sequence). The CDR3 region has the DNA TGTGCCAGCAGCTTACAAAAGGCTGAAGCTTTCTTT. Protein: CASSLQKAEAFF.

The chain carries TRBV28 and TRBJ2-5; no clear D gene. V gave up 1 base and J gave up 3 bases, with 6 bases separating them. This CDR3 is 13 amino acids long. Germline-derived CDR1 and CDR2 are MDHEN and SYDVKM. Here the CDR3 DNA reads TGTGCCAGCAGTTTATCTCCCGAAGAGACCCAGTACTTC. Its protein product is CASSLSPEETQYF. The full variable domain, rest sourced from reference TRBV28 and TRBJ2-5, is DVKVTQSSRYLVKRTGEKVFLECVQDMDHENMFWYRQDPGLGLRLIYFSYDVKMKEKGDIPEGYSVSREKKERFSLILESASTNQTSMYLCASSLSPEETQYFGPGTRLLVL.

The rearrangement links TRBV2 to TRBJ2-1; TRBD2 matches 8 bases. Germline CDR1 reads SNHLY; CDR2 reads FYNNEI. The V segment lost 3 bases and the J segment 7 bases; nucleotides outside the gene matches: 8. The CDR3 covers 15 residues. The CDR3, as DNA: TGTGCCAGCAGTGATGGGCTAGCGGGCCTTAATGAGCAGTTCTTC. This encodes CASSDGLAGLNEQFF. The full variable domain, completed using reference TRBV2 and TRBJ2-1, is EPEVTQTPSHQVTQMGQEVILRCVPISNHLYFYWYRQILGQKVEFLVSFYNNEISEKSEIFDDQFSVERPDGSNFTLKIRSTKLEDSAMYFCASSDGLAGLNEQFFGPGTRLTVL.

This chain's CDR3 is CASSLGGYQETQYF. The CDR3 DNA reads as TGTGCCAGCAGCTTAGGGGGGTACCAAGAGACCCAGTACTTC. V is TRBV7-6 and J is TRBJ2-5; perhaps D is TRBD1 or TRBD2 (5 bases each). This CDR3 has 14 residues. Germline CDR1 reads SGHVS; CDR2 reads FNYEAQ. The V gene lost 1 base and the J gene lost 0 bases, with 6 bases spanning the gap.

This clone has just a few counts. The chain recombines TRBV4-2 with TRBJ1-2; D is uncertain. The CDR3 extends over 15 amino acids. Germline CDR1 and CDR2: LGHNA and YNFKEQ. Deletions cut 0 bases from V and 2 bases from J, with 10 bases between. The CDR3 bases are TGTGCCAGCAGCCAAGACATGGCCAGGAACTATGGCTACACCTTC. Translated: CASSQDMARNYGYTF.

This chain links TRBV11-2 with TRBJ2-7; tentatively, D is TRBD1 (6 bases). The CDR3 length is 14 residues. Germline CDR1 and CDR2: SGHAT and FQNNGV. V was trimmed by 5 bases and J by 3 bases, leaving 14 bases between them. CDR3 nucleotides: TGTGCCAGCAGCAAACCGGGACAACTCTACGAGCAGTACTTC. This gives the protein CASSKPGQLYEQYF.

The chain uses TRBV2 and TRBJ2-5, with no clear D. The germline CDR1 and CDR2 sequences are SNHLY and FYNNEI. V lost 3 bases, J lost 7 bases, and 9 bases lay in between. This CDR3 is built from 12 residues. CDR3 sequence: CASSDRLWTQYF. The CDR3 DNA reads TGTGCCAGCAGTGATCGTTTATGGACCCAGTACTTC.

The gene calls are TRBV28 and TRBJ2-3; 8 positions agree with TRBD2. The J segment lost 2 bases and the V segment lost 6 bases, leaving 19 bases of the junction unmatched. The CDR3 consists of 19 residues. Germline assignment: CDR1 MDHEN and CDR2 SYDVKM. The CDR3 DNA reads TGTGCCAGCAGCCTTCTGGGCGGGGGGTATTGGGGGGCCACAGATACGCAGTATTTT. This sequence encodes CASSLLGGGYWGATDTQYF. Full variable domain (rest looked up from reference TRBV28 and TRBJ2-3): DVKVTQSSRYLVKRTGEKVFLECVQDMDHENMFWYRQDPGLGLRLIYFSYDVKMKEKGDIPEGYSVSREKKERFSLILESASTNQTSMYLCASSLLGGGYWGATDTQYFGPGTRLTVL.

CDR3 loop: CASSPRVAGDYNEQFF. The CDR3 bases are TGTGCCAGCAGCCCTCGGGTAGCGGGGGACTACAATGAGCAGTTCTTC. The chain has TRBV7-9 and TRBJ2-1, with TRBD2 matching over 9 bases. Germline V gene data show CDR1 as SEHNR and CDR2 as FQNEAQ (reference sequence). With V trimmed by 5 bases and J by 3 bases, 8 bases remained unmatched. The CDR3 length is 16 residues.

The chain's CDR3 is CASSLTGRIAELYTF. The DNA of the CDR3 is TGTGCCAGCAGCCTTACGGGCCGAATAGCGGAACTCTACACCTTC. This chain links TRBV14 with TRBJ1-2; D is undetermined. Trimming removed 4 bases from V and 10 bases from J, with 22 bases in between. The CDR3 loop spans 15 amino acids. Germline loops: CDR1 SGHDN, CDR2 FVKESK.

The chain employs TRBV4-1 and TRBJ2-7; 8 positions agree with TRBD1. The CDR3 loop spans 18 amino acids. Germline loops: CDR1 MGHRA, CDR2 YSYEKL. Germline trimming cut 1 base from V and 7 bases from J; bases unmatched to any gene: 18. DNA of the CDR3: TGCGCCAGCAGCCAAGGAAGTCACGGACAGGGCGGAATGTGGGAGCAGTACTTC. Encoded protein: CASSQGSHGQGGMWEQYF.

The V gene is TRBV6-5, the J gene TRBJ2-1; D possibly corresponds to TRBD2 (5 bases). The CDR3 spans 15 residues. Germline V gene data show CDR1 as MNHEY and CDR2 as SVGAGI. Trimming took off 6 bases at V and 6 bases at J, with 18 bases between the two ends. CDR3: CASSPRPGGVNEQFF. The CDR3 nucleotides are TGTGCCAGCAGCCCCCGTCCCGGAGGCGTCAATGAGCAGTTCTTC.

The CDR3 DNA is TGTGCCAGCAGCCAGGGGATATATAGCAATCAGCCCCAGCATTTT. It yields the protein CASSQGIYSNQPQHF. The gene calls are TRBV4-2 and TRBJ1-5; the D is unclear. Germline CDR1 reads LGHNA; CDR2 reads YNFKEQ. CDR3 length: 15 amino acids. V lost 3 bases to trimming and J lost 0 bases, with 9 bases between them.

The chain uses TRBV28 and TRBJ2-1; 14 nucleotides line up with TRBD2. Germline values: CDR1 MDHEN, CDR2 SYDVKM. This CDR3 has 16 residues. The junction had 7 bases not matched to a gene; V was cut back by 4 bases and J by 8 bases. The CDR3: CASSWTSGGLKYEQFF. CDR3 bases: TGTGCCAGCAGTTGGACTAGCGGGGGGTTAAAATATGAGCAGTTCTTC.

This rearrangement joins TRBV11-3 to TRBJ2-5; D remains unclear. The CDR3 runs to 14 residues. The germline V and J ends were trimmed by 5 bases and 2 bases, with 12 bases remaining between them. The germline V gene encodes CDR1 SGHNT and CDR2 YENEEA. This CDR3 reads CASSISWDQETQYF. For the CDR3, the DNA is TGTGCCAGCAGCATATCCTGGGATCAAGAGACCCAGTACTTC.

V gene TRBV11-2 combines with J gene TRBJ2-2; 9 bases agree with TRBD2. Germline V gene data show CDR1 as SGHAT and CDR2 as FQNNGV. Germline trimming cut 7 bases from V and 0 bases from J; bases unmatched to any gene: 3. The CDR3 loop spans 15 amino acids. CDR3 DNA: TGTGCCAGCAAGCCTAGCGGGGCGAACACCGGGGAGCTGTTTTTT. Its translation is CASKPSGANTGELFF.

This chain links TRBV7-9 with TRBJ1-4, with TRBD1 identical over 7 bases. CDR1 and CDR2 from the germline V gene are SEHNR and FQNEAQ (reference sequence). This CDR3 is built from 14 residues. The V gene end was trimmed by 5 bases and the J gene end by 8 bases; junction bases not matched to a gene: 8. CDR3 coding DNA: TGTGCCAGCAGCCGGACAGGATTGAGGGAAAAACTGTTTTTT. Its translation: CASSRTGLREKLFF.

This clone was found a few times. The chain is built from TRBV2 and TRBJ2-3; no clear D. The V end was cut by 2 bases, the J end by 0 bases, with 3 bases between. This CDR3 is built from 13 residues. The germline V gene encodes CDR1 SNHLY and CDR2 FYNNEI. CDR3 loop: CASSETSTDTQYF. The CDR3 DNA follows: TGTGCCAGCAGTGAAACTAGCACAGATACGCAGTATTTT.

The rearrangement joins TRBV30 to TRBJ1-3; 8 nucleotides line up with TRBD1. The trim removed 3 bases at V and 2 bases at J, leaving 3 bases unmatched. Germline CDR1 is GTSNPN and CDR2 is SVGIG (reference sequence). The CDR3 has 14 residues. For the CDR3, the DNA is TGTGCCTGGAGGACGACAGGGGCTGGAAACACCATATATTTT. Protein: CAWRTTGAGNTIYF.

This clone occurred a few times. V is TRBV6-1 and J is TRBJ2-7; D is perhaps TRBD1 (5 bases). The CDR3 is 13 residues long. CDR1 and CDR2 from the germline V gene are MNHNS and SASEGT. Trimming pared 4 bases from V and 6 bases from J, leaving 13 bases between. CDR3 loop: CASSATVKGEQYF. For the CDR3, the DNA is TGTGCCAGCAGTGCGACAGTAAAGGGCGAGCAGTACTTC.

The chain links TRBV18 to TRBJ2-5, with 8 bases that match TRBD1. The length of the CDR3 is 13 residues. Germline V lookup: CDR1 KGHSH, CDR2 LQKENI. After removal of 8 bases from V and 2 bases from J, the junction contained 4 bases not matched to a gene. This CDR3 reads CASTRGRQETQYF. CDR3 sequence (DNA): TGTGCCAGCACCAGGGGGCGTCAAGAGACCCAGTACTTC.

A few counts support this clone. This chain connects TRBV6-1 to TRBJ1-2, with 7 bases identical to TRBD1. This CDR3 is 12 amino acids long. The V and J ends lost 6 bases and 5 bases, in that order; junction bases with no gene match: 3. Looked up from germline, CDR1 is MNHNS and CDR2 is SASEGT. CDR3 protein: CASRQGQYGYTF. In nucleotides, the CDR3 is TGTGCCAGCAGACAGGGGCAGTATGGCTACACCTTC.

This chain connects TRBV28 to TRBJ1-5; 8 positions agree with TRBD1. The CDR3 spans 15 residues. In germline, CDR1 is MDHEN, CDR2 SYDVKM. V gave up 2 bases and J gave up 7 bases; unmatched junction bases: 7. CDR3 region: CASSLQTGVGQPQHF. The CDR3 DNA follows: TGTGCCAGCAGTTTACAGACAGGGGTGGGGCAGCCCCAGCATTTT.

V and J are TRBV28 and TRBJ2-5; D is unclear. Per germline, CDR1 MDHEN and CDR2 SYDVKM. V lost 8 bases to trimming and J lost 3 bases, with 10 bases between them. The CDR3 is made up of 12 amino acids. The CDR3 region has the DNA TGTGCCAGCCGGGCCGCTAAAGAGACCCAGTACTTC. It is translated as CASRAAKETQYF.

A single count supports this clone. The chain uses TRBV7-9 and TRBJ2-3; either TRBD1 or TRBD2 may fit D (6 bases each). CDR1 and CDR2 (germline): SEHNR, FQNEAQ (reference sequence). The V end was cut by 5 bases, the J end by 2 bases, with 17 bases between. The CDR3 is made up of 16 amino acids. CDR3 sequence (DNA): TGTGCCAGCAGCGGCAACGGGGGCCCCATCACAGATACGCAGTATTTT. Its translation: CASSGNGGPITDTQYF.

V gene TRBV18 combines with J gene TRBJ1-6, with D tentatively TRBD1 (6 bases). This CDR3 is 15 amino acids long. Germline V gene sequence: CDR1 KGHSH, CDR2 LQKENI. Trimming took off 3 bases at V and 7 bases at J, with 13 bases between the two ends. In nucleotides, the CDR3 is TGTGCCAGCTCACCCGACGCAGGGGACAATTCACCCCTCCACTTT. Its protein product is CASSPDAGDNSPLHF.